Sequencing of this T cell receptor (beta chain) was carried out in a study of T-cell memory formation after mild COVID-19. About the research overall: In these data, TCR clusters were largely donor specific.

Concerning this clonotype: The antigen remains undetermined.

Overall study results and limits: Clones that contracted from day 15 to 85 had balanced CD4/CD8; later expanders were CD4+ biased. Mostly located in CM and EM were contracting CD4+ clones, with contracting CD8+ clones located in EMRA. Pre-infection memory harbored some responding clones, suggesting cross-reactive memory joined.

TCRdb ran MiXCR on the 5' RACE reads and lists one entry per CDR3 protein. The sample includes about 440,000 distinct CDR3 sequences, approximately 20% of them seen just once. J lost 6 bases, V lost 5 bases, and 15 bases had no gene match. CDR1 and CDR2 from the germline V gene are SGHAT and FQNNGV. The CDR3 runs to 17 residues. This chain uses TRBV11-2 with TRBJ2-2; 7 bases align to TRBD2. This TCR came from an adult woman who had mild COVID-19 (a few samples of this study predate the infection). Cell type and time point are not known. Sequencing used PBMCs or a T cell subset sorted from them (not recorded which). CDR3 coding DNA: TGTGCCAGCAGCCAACTGCTTCTCGCGGGAGATCCCGGGGAGCTGTTTTTT. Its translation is CASSQLLLAGDPGELFF.